These T cell receptor beta chains were read from a single sample in a study of blood T cell repertoires in COVID-19. Measured with immunoSEQ multiplex PCR; TCRdb has only the in-frame clones, and not every one. The data hold roughly 150,000 clones, with just over 90% observed a single time. The sample consisted of peripheral blood. The receptors derive from a man between 18 and 35 years old with COVID-19, enrolled during active disease. The CDR3 runs from the conserved cysteine through the conserved F or W. The D gene is left open where the match is weak. Clone size appears in some rows only: once, few, many, or a class for an expanded clone.

v_call: TRBV4-1; j_call: TRBJ2-7; d_call: .; clone_size: .; cdr3_nt: TGCGCCAGCAGCCAAGAGGACTTCTACTCCTACGAGCAGTACTTC; cdr3_aa: CASSQEDFYSYEQYF
v_call: TRBV24-1; j_call: TRBJ2-1; d_call: TRBD2; clone_size: .; cdr3_nt: TGTGCCACCACCGGGACTAGCGGGAGCAATGAGCAGTTCTTC; cdr3_aa: CATTGTSGSNEQFF
v_call: TRBV24-1; j_call: TRBJ2-1; d_call: TRBD2; clone_size: .; cdr3_nt: TGTGCCACCAGTGGCTCTAGCGGGAGTAGTGCCTACAATGAGCAGTTCTTC; cdr3_aa: CATSGSSGSSAYNEQFF
v_call: TRBV6-1; j_call: TRBJ1-2; d_call: .; clone_size: .; cdr3_nt: TGTGCCAGCAGTGAAAGGCGGCTCTATGGCTACACCTTC; cdr3_aa: CASSERRLYGYTF
v_call: TRBV18; j_call: TRBJ1-5; d_call: .; clone_size: .; cdr3_nt: TGTGCCAGCTCACCGACAGGCAAGCCCCAGCATTTT; cdr3_aa: CASSPTGKPQHF
v_call: TRBV11-3; j_call: TRBJ2-2; d_call: TRBD1; clone_size: .; cdr3_nt: TGTGCCAGCAGCCTCGGACAGGGCACCGGGGAGCTGTTTTTT; cdr3_aa: CASSLGQGTGELFF
v_call: TRBV7-9; j_call: TRBJ2-2; d_call: TRBD1; clone_size: .; cdr3_nt: TGTGCCAGCAGCCCAAGGACAGGTCGGCCGAACACCGGGGAGCTGTTTTTT; cdr3_aa: CASSPRTGRPNTGELFF
v_call: TRBV19; j_call: TRBJ2-7; d_call: TRBD2; clone_size: .; cdr3_nt: TGTGCCAGTAGCCGGACTAGCGGGAGTTACGAGCAGTACTTC; cdr3_aa: CASSRTSGSYEQYF
v_call: TRBV19; j_call: TRBJ1-5; d_call: .; clone_size: .; cdr3_nt: TGTGCCAGTAACACCCCAGGGGATAGCAATCAGCCCCAGCATTTT; cdr3_aa: CASNTPGDSNQPQHF
v_call: TRBV6-5; j_call: TRBJ2-3; d_call: TRBD2; clone_size: .; cdr3_nt: TGTGCCGGGCGGGGGGGGCTGGTCACAGATACGCAGTATTTT; cdr3_aa: CAGRGGLVTDTQYF
v_call: TRBV2; j_call: TRBJ1-5; d_call: .; clone_size: .; cdr3_nt: TGTGCCAGCAACCTACAGGGTAGGGGGAATCAGCCCCAGCATTTT; cdr3_aa: CASNLQGRGNQPQHF
v_call: TRBV5-1; j_call: TRBJ1-5; d_call: .; clone_size: few; cdr3_nt: TGCGCCAGCAGCCCCGGGGACTTTAGCAATCAGCCCCAGCATTTT; cdr3_aa: CASSPGDFSNQPQHF
v_call: TRBV2; j_call: TRBJ2-7; d_call: TRBD2; clone_size: .; cdr3_nt: TGTGCCAGCAAGCGGGAGAGTAACCACGAGCAGTACTTC; cdr3_aa: CASKRESNHEQYF